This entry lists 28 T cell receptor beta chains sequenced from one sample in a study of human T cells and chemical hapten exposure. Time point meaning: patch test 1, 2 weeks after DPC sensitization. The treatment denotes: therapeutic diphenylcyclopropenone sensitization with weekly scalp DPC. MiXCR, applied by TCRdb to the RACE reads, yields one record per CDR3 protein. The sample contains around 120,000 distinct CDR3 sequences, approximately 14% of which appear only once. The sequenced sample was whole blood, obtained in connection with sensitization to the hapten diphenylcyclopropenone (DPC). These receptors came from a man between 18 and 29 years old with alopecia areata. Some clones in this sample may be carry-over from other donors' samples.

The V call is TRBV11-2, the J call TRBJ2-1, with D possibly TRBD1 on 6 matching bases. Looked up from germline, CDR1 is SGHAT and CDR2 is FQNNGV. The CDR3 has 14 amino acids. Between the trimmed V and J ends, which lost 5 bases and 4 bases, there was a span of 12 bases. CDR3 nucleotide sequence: TGTGCCAGCAGCAGAGGGGGATTATACAATGAGCAGTTCTTC. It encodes CASSRGGLYNEQFF.

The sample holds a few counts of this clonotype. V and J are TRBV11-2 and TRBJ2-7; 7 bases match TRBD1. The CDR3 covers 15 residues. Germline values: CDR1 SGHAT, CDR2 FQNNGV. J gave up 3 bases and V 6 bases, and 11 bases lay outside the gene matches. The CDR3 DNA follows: TGTGCCAGCAGTCGAAGCCGGGACAGAGGCTACGAGCAGTACGTC. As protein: CASSRSRDRGYEQYV.

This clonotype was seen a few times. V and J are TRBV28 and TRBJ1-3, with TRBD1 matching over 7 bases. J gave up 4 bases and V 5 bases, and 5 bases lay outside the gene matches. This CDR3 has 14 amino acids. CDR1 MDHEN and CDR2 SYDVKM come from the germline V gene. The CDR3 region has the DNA TGTGCCAGCAGTCAAGGGGGCGTAGGAAACACCATATATTTT. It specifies CASSQGGVGNTIYF.

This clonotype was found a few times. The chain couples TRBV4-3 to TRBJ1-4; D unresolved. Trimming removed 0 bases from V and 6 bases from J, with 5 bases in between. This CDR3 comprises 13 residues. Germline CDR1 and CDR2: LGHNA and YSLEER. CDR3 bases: TGCGCCAGCAGCCAAGATCCTGATGAAAAACTGTTTTTT. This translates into CASSQDPDEKLFF.

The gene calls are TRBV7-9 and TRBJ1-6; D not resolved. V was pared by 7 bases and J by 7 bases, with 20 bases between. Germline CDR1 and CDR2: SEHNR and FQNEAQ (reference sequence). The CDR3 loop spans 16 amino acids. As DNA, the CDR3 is TGTGCCAGCATCCCCCCCGGAGGTCTTAGGAATTCACCCCTCCACTTT. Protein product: CASIPPGGLRNSPLHF.

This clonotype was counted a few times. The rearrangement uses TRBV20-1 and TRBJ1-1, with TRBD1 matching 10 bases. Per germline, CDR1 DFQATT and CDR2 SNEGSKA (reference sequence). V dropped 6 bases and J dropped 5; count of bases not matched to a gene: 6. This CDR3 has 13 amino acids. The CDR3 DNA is TGCAGTGCGCAGACAGGGGGCTGGACTGAAGCTTTCTTT. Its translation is CSAQTGGWTEAFF.

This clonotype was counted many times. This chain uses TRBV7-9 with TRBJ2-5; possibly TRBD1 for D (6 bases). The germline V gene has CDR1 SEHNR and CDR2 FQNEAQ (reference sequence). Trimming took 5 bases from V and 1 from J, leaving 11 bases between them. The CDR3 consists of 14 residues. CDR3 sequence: CASSRTDLQETQYF. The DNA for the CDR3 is TGTGCCAGCAGCCGGACAGACCTCCAAGAGACCCAGTACTTC.

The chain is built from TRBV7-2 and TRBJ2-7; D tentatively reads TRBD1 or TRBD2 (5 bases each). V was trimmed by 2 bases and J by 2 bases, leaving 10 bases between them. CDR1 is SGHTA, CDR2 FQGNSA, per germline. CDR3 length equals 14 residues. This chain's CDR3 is CASSLRGGPYEQYV. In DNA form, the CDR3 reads TGTGCCAGCAGCTTACGGGGCGGACCCTACGAGCAGTACGTC.

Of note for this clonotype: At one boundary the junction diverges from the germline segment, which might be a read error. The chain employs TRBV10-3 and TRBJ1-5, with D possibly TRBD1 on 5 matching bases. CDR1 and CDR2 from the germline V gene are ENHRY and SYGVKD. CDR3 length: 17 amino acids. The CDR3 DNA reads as TGTGCCATCAGTGAGGCGCCCGCGACAGTGGGCAATAAGCCCCAGCATTTT. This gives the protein CAISEAPATVGNKPQHF.

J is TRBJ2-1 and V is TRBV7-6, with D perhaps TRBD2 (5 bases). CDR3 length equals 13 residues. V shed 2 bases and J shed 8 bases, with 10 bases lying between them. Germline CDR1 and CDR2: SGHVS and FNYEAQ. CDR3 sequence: CASSLHAGYEQFF. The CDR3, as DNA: TGTGCCAGCAGCTTACACGCGGGTTATGAGCAGTTCTTC.

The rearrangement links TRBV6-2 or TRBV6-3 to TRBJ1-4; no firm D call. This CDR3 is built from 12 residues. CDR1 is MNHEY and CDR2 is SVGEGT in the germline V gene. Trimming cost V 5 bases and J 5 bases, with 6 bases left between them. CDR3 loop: CASSPRNEKLFF. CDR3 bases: TGTGCCAGCAGTCCCCGGAATGAAAAACTGTTTTTT.

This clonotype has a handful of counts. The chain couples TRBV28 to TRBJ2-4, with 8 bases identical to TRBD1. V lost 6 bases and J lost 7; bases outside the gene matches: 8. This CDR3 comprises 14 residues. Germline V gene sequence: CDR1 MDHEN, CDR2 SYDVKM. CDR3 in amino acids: CASSSGGAWNIQYF. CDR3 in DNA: TGTGCCAGCAGCTCAGGGGGCGCATGGAACATTCAGTACTTC.

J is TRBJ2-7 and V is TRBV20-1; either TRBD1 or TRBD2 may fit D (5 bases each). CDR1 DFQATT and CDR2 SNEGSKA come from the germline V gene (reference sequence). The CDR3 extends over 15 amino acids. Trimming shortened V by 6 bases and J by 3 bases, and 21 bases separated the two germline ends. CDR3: CSARMPGRRFYEQYF. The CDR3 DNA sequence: TGCAGTGCCCGAATGCCGGGACGGCGTTTCTACGAGCAGTACTTC.

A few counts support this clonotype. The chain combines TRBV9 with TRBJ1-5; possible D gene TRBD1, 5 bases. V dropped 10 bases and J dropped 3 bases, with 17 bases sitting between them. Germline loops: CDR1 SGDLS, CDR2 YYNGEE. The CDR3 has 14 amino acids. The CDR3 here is CASTVGPDNQPQHF. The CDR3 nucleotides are TGTGCCTCCACTGTGGGGCCGGACAATCAGCCCCAGCATTTT.

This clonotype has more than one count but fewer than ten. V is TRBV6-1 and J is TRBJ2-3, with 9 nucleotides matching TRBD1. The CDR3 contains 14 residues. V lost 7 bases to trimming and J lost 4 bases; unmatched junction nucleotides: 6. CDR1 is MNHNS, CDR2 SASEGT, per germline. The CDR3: CASNRDRVSDTQYF. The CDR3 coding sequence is TGTGCCAGCAACCGGGACAGGGTTTCAGATACGCAGTATTTT.

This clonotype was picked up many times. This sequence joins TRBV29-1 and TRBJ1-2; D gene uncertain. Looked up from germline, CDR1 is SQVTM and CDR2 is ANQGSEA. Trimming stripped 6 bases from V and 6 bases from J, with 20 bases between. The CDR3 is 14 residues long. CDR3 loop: CSVEVVRSQNGYTF. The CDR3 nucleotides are TGCAGCGTCGAGGTGGTTCGGTCCCAAAATGGCTACACCTTC.

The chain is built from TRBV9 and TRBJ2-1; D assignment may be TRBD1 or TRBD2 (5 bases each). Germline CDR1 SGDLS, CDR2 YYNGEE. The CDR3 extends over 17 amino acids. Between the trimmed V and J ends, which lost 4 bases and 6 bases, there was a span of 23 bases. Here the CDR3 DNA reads TGTGCCAGCAGCCCGAACTTATGGTCCGGGACGGTCAATGAGCAGTTCTTC. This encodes CASSPNLWSGTVNEQFF.

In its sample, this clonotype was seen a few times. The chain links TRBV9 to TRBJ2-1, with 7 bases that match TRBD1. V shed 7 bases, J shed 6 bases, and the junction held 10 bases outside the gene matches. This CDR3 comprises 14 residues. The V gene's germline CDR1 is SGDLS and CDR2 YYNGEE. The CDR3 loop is CASLTGQMSNEQFF. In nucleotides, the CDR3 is TGTGCCAGCCTTACGGGACAGATGAGCAATGAGCAGTTCTTC.

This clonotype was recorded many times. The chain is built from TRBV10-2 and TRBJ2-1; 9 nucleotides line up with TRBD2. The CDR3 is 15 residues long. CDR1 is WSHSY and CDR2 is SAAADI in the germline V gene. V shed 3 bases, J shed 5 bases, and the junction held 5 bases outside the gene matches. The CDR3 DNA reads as TGCGCCAGCAGTGATAGCGGGGGAGTGAACAATGAGCAGTTCTTC. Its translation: CASSDSGGVNNEQFF.

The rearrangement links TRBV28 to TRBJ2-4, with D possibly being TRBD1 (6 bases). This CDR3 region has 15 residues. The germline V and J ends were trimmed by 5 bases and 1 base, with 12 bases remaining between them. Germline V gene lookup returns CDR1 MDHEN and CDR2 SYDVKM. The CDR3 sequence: CASSTPQGAKNIQYF. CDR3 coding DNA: TGTGCCAGCAGTACACCACAGGGCGCCAAAAACATTCAGTACTTC.

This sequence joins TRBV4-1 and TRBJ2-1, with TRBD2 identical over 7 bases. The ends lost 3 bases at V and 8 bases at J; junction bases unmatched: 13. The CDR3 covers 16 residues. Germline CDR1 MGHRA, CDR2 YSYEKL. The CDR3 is CASSQLPGRGVYEQFF. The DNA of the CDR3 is TGCGCCAGCAGCCAGCTACCGGGACGGGGGGTCTATGAGCAGTTCTTC.

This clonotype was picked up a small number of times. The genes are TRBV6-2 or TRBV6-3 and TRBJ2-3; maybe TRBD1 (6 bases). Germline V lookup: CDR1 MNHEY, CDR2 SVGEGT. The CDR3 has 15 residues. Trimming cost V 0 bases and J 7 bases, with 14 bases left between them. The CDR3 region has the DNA TGTGCCAGCAGTTACTCGTCAGGGGACAAGTATACGCAGTATTTT. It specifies CASSYSSGDKYTQYF.

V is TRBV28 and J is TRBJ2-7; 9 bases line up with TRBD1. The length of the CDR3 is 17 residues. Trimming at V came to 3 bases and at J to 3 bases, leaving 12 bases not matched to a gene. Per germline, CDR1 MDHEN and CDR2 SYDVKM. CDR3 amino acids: CASSFERRDRANYEQYF. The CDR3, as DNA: TGTGCCAGCAGTTTCGAAAGACGGGACAGGGCCAACTACGAGCAGTACTTC.

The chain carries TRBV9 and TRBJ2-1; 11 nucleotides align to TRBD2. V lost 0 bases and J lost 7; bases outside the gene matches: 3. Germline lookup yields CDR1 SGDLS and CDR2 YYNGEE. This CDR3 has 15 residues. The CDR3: CASSVDGLAGNEQFF. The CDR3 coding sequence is TGTGCCAGCAGCGTAGACGGACTAGCGGGTAATGAGCAGTTCTTC.

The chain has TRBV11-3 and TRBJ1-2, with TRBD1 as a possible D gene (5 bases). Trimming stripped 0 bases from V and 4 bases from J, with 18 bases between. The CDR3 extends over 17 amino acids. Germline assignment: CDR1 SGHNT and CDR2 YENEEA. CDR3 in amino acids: CASSLDLTESDVYGYTF. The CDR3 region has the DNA TGTGCCAGCAGCTTAGATCTGACAGAATCGGATGTCTATGGCTACACCTTC.

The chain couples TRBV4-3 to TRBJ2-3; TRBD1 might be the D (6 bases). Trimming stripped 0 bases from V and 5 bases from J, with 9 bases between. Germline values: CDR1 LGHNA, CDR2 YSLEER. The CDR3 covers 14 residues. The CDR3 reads CASSQDRGRDTQYF. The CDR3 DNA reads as TGCGCCAGCAGCCAAGATAGGGGGAGAGATACGCAGTATTTT.

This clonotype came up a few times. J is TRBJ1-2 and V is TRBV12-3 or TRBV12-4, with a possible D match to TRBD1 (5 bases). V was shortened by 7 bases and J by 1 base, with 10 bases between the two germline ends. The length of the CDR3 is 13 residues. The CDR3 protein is CASTPGGNYGYTF. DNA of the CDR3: TGTGCCAGCACCCCTGGGGGTAACTATGGCTACACCTTC.

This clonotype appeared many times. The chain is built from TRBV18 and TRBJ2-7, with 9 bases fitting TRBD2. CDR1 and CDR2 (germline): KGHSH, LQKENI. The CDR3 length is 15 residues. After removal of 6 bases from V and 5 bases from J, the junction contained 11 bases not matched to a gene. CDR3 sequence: CASSEGSGGTNEQYF. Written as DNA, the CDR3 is TGTGCCAGCTCGGAGGGGAGCGGGGGGACGAACGAGCAGTACTTC.